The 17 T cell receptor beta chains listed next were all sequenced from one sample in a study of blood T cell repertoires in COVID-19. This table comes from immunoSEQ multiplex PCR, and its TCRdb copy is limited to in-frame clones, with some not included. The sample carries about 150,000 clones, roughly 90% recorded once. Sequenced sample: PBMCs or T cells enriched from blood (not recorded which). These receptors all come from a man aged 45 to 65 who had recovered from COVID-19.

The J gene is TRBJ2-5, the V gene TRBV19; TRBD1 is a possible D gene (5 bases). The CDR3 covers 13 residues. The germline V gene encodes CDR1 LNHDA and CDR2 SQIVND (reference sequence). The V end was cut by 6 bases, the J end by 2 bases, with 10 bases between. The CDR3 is CASRQGPQETQYF. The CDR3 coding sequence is TGTGCCAGTAGGCAGGGCCCTCAAGAGACCCAGTACTTC.

The CDR3 nucleotides read TGTGCCAGCAGGTGGGGGGAGAACACCGGGGAGCTGTTTTTT. It codes for CASRWGENTGELFF. This rearrangement joins TRBV9 to TRBJ2-2, with a tentative D call TRBD2 (6 bases). The germline V gene has CDR1 SGDLS and CDR2 YYNGEE. Trimming left V 5 bases short and J 1 base short, with 9 bases between. This CDR3 is built from 14 residues.

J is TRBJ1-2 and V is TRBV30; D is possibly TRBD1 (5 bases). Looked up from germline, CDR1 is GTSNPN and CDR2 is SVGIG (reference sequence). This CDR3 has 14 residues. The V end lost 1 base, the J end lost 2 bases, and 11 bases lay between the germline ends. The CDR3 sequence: CAWSDPRVNYGYTF. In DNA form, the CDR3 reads TGTGCCTGGAGTGACCCCAGGGTGAACTATGGCTACACCTTC.

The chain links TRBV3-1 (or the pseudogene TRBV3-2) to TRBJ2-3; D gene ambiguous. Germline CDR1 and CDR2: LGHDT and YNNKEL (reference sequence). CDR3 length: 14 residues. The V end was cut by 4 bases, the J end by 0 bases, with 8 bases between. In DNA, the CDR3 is TGTGCCAGCAGCCCACAAGTAAGCACAGATACGCAGTATTTT. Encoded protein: CASSPQVSTDTQYF.

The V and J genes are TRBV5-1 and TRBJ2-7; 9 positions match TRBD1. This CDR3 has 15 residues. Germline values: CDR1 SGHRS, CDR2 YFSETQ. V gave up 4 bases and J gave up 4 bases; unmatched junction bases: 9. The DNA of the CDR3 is TGCGCCAGCAGCGTCCGACAGGGGGAAGGGTACGAGCAGTACGTC. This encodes CASSVRQGEGYEQYV.

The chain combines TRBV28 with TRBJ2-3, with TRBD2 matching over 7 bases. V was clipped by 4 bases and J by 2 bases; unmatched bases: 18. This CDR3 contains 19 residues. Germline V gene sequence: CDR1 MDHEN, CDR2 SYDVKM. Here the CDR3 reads CASSSEGLRGSGFTDTQYF. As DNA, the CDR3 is TGTGCCAGCAGTTCCGAGGGCCTCCGGGGTAGCGGGTTCACAGATACGCAGTATTTT. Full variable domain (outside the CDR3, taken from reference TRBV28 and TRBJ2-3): DVKVTQSSRYLVKRTGEKVFLECVQDMDHENMFWYRQDPGLGLRLIYFSYDVKMKEKGDIPEGYSVSREKKERFSLILESASTNQTSMYLCASSSEGLRGSGFTDTQYFGPGTRLTVL.

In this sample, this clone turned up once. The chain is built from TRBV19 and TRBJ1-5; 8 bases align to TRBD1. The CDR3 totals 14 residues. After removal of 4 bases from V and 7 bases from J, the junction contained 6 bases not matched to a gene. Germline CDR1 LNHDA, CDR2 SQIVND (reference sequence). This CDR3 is CASSNRDRRQPQHF. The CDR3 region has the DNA TGTGCCAGTAGTAACCGGGACAGGAGACAGCCCCAGCATTTT.

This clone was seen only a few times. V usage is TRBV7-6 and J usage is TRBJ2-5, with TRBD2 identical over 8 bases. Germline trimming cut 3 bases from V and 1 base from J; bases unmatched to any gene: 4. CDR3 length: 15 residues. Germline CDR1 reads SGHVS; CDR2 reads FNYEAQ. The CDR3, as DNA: TGTGCCAGCAGCTTGTGGACTAGCTCCCAAGAGACCCAGTACTTC. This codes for CASSLWTSSQETQYF.

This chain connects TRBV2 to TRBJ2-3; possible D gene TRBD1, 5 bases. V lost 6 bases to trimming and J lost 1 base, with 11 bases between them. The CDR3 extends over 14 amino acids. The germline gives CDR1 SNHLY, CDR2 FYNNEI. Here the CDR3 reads CASRITGGTDTQYF. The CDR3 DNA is TGTGCCAGCAGGATCACAGGTGGCACAGATACGCAGTATTTT. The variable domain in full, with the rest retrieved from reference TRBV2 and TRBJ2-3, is EPEVTQTPSHQVTQMGQEVILRCVPISNHLYFYWYRQILGQKVEFLVSFYNNEISEKSEIFDDQFSVERPDGSNFTLKIRSTKLEDSAMYFCASRITGGTDTQYFGPGTRLTVL.

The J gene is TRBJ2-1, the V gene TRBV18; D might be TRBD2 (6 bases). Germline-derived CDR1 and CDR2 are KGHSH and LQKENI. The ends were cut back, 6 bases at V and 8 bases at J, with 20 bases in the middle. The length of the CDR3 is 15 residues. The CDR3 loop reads CASSPFQRRRDEQFF. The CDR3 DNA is TGTGCCAGCTCCCCCTTCCAGCGGAGGAGGGATGAGCAGTTCTTC.

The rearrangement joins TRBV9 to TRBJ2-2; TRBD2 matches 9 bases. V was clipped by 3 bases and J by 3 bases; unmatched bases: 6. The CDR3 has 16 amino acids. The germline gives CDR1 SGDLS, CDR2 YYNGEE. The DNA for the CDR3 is TGTGCCAGCAGCGGTAGCGGGAGTAGGTACACCGGGGAGCTGTTTTTT. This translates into CASSGSGSRYTGELFF.

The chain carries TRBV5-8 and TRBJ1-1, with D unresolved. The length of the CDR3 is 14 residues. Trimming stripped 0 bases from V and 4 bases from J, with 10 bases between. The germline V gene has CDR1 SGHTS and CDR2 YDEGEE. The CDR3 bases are TGTGCCAGCAGCTTGGAGGACTTGGGCACTGAAGCTTTCTTT. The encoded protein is CASSLEDLGTEAFF.

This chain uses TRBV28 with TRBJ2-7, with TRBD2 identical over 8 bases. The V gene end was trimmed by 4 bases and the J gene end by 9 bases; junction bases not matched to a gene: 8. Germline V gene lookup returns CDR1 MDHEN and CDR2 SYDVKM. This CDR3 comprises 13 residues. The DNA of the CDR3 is TGTGCCAGCAGTTGGGGACTAGTCCCCGTGCAGTACTTC. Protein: CASSWGLVPVQYF.

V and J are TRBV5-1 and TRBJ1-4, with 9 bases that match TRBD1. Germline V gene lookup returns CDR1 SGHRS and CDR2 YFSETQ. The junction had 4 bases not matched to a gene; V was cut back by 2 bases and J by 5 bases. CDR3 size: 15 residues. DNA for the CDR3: TGCGCCAGCAGCTTACTGACAGGGGGGAATGAAAAACTGTTTTTT. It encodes CASSLLTGGNEKLFF.

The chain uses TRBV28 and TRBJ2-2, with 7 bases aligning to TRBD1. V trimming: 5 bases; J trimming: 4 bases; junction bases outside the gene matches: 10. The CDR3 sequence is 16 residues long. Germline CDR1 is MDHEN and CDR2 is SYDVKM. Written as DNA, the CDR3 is TGTGCCAGCAGTCCCCTTTTGACAGGGAGCACCGGGGAGCTGTTTTTT. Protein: CASSPLLTGSTGELFF.

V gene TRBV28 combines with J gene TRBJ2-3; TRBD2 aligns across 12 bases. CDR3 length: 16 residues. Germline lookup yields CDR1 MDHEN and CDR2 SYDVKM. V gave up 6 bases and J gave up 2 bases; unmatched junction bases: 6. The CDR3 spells CASRLLAGGSTDTQYF. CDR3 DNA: TGTGCCAGCAGATTACTAGCGGGGGGATCCACAGATACGCAGTATTTT.

CDR3 protein: CASSLTAADTQYF. In nucleotides, the CDR3 is TGTGCCAGCAGCTTAACAGCGGCAGATACGCAGTATTTT. The rearrangement links TRBV7-2 to TRBJ2-3; weak D call: TRBD2 (5 bases). CDR3 length: 13 amino acids. Deletions cut 2 bases from V and 4 bases from J, with 7 bases between. In germline, CDR1 is SGHTA, CDR2 FQGNSA.